This TCR beta chain is drawn from a study of identical twins. Points from the study as a whole: With monozygotic twins, out-of-frame TCR alpha sharing exceeded what models estimated.

From the 5' RACE reads, TCRdb called clonotypes with MiXCR, one entry per CDR3 protein. This sample has a few hundred thousand distinct CDR3 sequences, with 13% to 15% found just once. V shed 2 bases and J shed 3 bases, with 11 bases lying between them. Germline assignment: CDR1 MNHEY and CDR2 SMNVEV (reference sequence). The CDR3 is 15 amino acids. Concerning this clonotype itself: Its antigen is as yet unknown.

The same specimen was also included in a second study, on yellow fever vaccine responses in identical twins.

The receptor was derived from a young woman in good health. The material sequenced was CD4+ T cells sorted from blood. The chain uses TRBV27 and TRBJ2-4; possible D gene TRBD2, 6 bases. CDR3 protein: CASSLGGTDKNIQYF. The CDR3 nucleotides read TGTGCCAGCAGTTTAGGCGGGACGGACAAAAACATTCAGTACTTC.